This TCR beta chain was identified during a study of blood T cell repertoires in COVID-19. Looked up from germline, CDR1 is MGHDK and CDR2 is SYGVNS. Trimming took off 5 bases at V and 7 bases at J, with 20 bases between the two ends. The CDR3 is made up of 16 amino acids. TCRdb keeps only in-frame clones here, not all; method: immunoSEQ multiplex PCR. The sample holds 200,000 to 250,000 clones, around 82% seen once. This TCR was recovered from a woman over 75 with acute or convalescent COVID-19. The sequenced sample consisted of peripheral blood. This sequence joins TRBV25-1 and TRBJ2-2; a possible D gene is TRBD2 (5 bases). CDR3 nucleotide sequence: TGTGCCAGCAGTTCCCGGGGAGCTTTGATCGGCGGGGAGCTGTTTTTT. Residues: CASSSRGALIGGELFF. Together with reference TRBV25-1 and TRBJ2-2, the CDR3 gives the full variable domain: EADIYQTPRYLVIGTGKKITLECSQTMGHDKMYWYQQDPGMELHLIHYSYGVNSTEKGDLSSESTVSRIRTEHFPLTLESARPSHTSQYLCASSSRGALIGGELFFGEGSRLTVL.